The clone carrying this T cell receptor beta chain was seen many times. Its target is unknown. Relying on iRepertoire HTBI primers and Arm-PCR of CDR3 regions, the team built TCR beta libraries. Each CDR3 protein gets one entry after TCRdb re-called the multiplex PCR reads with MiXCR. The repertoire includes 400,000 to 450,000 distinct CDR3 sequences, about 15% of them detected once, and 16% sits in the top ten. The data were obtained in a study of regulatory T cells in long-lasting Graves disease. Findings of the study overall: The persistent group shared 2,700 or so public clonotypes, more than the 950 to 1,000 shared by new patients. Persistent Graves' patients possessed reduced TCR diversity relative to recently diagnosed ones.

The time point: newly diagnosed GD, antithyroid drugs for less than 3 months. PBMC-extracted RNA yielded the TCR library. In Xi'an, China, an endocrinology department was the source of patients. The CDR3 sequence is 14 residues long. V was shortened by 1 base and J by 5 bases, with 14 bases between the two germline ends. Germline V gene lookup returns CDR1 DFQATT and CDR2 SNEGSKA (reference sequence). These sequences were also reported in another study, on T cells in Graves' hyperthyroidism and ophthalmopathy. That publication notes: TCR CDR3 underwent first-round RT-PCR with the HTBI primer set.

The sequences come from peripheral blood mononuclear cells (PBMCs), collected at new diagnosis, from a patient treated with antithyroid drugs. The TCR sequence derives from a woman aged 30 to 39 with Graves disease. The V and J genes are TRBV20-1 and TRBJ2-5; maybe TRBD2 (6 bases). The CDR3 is CSARVAGSGETQYF. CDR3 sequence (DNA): TGCAGTGCTAGAGTGGCGGGGAGTGGGGAGACCCAGTACTTC.